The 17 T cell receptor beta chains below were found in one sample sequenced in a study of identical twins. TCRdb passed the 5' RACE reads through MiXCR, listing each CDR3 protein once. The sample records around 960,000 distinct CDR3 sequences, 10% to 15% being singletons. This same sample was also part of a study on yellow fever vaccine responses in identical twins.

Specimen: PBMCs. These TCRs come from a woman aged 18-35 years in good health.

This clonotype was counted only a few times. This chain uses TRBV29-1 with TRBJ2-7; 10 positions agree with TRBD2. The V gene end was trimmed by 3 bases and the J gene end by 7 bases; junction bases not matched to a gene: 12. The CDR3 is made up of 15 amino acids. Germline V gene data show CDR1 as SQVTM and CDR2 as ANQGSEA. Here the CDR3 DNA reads TGCAGCGTTGACGCCCCAAGCGGGAGGGGCGTGGAGCAGTACTTC. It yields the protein CSVDAPSGRGVEQYF.

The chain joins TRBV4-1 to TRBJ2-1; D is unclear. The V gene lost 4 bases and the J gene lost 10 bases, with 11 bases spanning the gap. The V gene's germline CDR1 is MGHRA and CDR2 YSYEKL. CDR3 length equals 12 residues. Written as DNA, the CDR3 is TGCGCCAGCAGCCCGAACGATATAGAGCAGTTCTTC. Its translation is CASSPNDIEQFF.

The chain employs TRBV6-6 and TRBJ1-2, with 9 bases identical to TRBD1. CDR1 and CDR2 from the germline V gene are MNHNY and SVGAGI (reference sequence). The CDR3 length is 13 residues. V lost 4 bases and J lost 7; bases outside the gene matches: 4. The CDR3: CASSSWTGVGYTF. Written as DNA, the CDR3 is TGTGCCAGCAGTTCCTGGACAGGGGTTGGCTACACCTTC.

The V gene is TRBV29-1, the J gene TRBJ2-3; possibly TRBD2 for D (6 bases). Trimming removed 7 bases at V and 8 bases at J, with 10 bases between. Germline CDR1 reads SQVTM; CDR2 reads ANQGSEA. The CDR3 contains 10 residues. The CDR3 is CSATSGTQYF. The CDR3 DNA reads TGCAGCGCGACTAGTGGTACGCAGTATTTT.

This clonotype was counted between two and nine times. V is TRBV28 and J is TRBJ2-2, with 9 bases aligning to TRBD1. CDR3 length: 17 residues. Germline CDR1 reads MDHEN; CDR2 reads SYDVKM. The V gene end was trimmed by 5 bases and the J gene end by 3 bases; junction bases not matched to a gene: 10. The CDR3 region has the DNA TGTGCCAGCAGTCCCACGGGGACAGGGTTTTACACCGGGGAGCTGTTTTTT. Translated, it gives CASSPTGTGFYTGELFF.

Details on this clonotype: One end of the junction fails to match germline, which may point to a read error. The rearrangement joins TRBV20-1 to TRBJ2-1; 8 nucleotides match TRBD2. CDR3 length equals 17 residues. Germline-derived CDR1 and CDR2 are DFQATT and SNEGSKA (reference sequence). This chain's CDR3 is CCARIMALAASYNEQFF. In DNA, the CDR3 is TGCTGTGCTAGGATAATGGCACTAGCGGCTTCCTACAATGAGCAGTTCTTC.

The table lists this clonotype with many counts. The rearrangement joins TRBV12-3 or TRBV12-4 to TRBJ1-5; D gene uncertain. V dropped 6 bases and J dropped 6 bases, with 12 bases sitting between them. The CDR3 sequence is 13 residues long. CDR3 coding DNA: TGTGCCAGCAGCAACGAACCGGGTCAGCCCCAGCATTTT. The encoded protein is CASSNEPGQPQHF.

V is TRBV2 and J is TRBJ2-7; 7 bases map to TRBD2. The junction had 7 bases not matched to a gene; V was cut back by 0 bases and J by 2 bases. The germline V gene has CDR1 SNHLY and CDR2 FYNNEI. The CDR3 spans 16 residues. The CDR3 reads CASSEASGPETYEQYF. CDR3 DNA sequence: TGTGCCAGCAGTGAAGCTAGCGGGCCTGAAACCTACGAGCAGTACTTC.

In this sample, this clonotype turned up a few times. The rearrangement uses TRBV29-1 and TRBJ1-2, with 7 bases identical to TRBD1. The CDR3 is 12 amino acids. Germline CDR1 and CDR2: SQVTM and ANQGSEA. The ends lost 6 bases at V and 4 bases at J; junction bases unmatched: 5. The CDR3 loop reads CSVWDRSYGYTF. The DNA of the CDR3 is TGCAGCGTGTGGGACAGAAGCTATGGCTACACCTTC. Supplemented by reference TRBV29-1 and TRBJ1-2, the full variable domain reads SAVISQKPSRDICQRGTSLTIQCQVDSQVTMMFWYRQQPGQSLTLIATANQGSEATYESGFVIDKFPISRPNLTFSTLTVSNMSPEDSSIYLCSVWDRSYGYTFGSGTRLTVV.

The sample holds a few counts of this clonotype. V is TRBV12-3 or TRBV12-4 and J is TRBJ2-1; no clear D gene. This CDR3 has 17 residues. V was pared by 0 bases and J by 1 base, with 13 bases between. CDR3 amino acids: CASSLAVGRMSYNEQFF. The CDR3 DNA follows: TGTGCCAGCAGTTTAGCTGTCGGTAGGATGTCCTACAATGAGCAGTTCTTC.

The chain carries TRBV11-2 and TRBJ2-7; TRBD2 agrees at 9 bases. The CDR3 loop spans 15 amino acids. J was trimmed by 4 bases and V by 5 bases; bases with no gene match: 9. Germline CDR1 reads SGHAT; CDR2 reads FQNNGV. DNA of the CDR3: TGTGCCAGCAGCCGTGTCGGACTAGCGTTTTACGAGCAGTACTTC. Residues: CASSRVGLAFYEQYF.

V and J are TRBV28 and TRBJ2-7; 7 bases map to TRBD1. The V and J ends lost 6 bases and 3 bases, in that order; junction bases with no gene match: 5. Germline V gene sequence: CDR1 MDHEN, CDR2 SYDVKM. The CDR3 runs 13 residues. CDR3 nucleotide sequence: TGTGCCAGCAGGGCGACAGGGTTCTACGAGCAGTACGTC. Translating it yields CASRATGFYEQYV.

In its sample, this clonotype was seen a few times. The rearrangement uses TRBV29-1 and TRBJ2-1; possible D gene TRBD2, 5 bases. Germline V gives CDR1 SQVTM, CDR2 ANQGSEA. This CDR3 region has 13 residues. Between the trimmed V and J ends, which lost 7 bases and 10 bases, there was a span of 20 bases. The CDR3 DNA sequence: TGCAGCGACTTACGGGGTTATCCGTGGGAGCAGTTCTTC. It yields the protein CSDLRGYPWEQFF.

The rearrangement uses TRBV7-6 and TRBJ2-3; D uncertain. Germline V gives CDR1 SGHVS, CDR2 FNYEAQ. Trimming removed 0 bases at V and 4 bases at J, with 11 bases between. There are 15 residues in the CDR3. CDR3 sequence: CASSLARQAADTQYF. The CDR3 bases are TGTGCCAGCAGCTTAGCGCGGCAGGCTGCAGATACGCAGTATTTT.

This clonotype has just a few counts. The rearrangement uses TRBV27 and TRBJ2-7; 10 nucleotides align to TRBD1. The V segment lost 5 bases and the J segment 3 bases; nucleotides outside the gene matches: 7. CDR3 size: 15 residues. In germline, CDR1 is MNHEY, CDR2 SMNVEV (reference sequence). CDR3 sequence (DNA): TGTGCCAGCAGTCCATCGGGACAGGGGAACTACGAGCAGTACTTC. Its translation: CASSPSGQGNYEQYF.

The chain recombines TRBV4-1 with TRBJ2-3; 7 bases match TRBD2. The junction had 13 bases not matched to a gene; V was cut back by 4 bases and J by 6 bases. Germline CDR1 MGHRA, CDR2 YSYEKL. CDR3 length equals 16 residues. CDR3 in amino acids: CASSPQRTRGRDTQYF. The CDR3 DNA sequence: TGCGCCAGCAGCCCTCAGAGGACTAGAGGGCGGGATACGCAGTATTTT.

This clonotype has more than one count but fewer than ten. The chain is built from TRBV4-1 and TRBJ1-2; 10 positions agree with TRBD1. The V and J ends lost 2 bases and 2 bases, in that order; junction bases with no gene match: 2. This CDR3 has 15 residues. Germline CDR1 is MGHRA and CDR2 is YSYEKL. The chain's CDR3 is CASSQPGQGNYGYTF. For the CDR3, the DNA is TGCGCCAGCAGCCAACCGGGACAGGGGAACTATGGCTACACCTTC.